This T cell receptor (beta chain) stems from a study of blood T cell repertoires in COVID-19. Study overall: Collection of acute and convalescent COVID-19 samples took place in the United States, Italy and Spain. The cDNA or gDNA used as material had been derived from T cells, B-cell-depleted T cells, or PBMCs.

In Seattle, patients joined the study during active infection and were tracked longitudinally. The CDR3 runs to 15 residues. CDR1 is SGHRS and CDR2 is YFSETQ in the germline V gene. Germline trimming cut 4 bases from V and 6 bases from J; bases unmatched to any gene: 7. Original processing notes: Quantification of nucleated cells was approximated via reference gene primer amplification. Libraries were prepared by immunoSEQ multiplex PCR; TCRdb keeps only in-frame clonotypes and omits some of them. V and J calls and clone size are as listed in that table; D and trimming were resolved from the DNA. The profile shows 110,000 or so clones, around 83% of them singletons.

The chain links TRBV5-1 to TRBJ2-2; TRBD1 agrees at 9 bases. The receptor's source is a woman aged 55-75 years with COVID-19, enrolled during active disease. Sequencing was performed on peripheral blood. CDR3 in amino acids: CASSLGTGRSGELFF. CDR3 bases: TGCGCCAGCAGCCTGGGGACAGGGAGGTCCGGGGAGCTGTTTTTT.